Shown below are 17 T cell receptor beta chains from a single sample sequenced in a study of cytomegalovirus exposure and HLA in healthy donors. The PCR made use of 60 Vbeta and 13 Jbeta primers. Profiling relied on immunoSEQ multiplex PCR, and the TCRdb table lists in-frame clones only, not all of them. The sample has about 160,000 clones, over 65% seen once. The sample was PBMCs. These receptors came from a man aged 35-49 years in good health and CMV-seropositive.

The chain carries TRBV4-1 and TRBJ2-2; D unresolved. Deletions cut 0 bases from V and 6 bases from J, with 5 bases between. Per the germline V gene, CDR1 is MGHRA and CDR2 is YSYEKL. The CDR3 length is 13 residues. CDR3 in amino acids: CASSQDPAGELFF. The CDR3 DNA is TGCGCCAGCAGCCAAGACCCCGCCGGGGAGCTGTTTTTT.

A few counts support this clone. The V call is TRBV10-3, the J call TRBJ1-2; 8 bases fit TRBD1. There are 16 residues in the CDR3. Germline trimming cut 2 bases from V and 6 bases from J; bases unmatched to any gene: 11. Per germline, CDR1 ENHRY and CDR2 SYGVKD. CDR3 DNA sequence: TGTGCCATCAGTGAGCCATCCCGGACAGGGAGTAATGGCTACACCTTC. It specifies CAISEPSRTGSNGYTF.

J is TRBJ1-2 and V is TRBV15; D possibly corresponds to TRBD1 (6 bases). The CDR3 is 15 residues long. CDR1 and CDR2 (germline): LNHNV, YYDKDF (reference sequence). Trimming cost V 1 base and J 4 bases, with 13 bases left between them. The CDR3 nucleotides read TGTGCCACCAGCAGAGTGGACAGCTACCTCTATGGCTACACCTTC. It yields the protein CATSRVDSYLYGYTF.

This chain uses TRBV27 with TRBJ1-2; D unclear. The CDR3 consists of 17 residues. V was clipped by 5 bases and J by 4 bases, with 23 bases between them. Per the germline V gene, CDR1 is MNHEY and CDR2 is SMNVEV (reference sequence). CDR3 coding DNA: TGTGCCAGCAGTGAGGACCCCTATGAGGGCCTTCTCTATGGCTACACCTTC. This translates into CASSEDPYEGLLYGYTF.

The V and J genes are TRBV25-1 and TRBJ2-1, with a tentative D call TRBD2 (5 bases). The V gene lost 3 bases and the J gene lost 4 bases, with 10 bases spanning the gap. CDR1 and CDR2 (germline): MGHDK, SYGVNS. The CDR3 is made up of 14 amino acids. This CDR3 is CASSDGGRYNEQFF. The CDR3, as DNA: TGTGCCAGCAGTGACGGCGGGCGGTACAATGAGCAGTTCTTC.

This clone appeared a single time. This rearrangement joins TRBV29-1 to TRBJ1-1, with D perhaps TRBD1 (5 bases). Between the trimmed V and J ends, which lost 3 bases and 9 bases, there was a span of 17 bases. Per germline, CDR1 SQVTM and CDR2 ANQGSEA. This CDR3 has 13 amino acids. This CDR3 is CSVEALESGQAFF. In DNA form, the CDR3 reads TGCAGCGTTGAGGCTTTGGAGTCAGGGCAAGCTTTCTTT.

This clone was counted a single time. This sequence joins TRBV6-5 and TRBJ2-3, with D perhaps matching TRBD1 (5 bases). Trimming removed 5 bases at V and 0 bases at J, with 12 bases between. CDR1 MNHEY and CDR2 SVGAGI come from the germline V gene. The CDR3 loop spans 15 amino acids. The CDR3 DNA reads as TGTGCCAGCAGTCAGGGCTGGGGTAGCACAGATACGCAGTATTTT. This translates into CASSQGWGSTDTQYF.

The rearrangement links TRBV28 to TRBJ2-2; unclear D gene. Trimming cost V 2 bases and J 1 base, with 14 bases left between them. Germline V gene lookup returns CDR1 MDHEN and CDR2 SYDVKM. The CDR3 is made up of 17 amino acids. CDR3 bases: TGTGCCAGCAGTTTAAATGGCGGAGTTCGGAACACCGGGGAGCTGTTTTTT. Its translation: CASSLNGGVRNTGELFF.

The chain carries TRBV29-1 and TRBJ1-2, with D tentatively TRBD1 (5 bases). This CDR3 contains 13 residues. Germline V lookup: CDR1 SQVTM, CDR2 ANQGSEA. V was cut by 6 bases and J by 4 bases, with 15 bases left in between. Here the CDR3 reads CSVLTQGLYGYTF. The CDR3 region has the DNA TGCAGCGTGCTTACCCAGGGACTCTATGGCTACACCTTC.

This CDR3 reads CASSLDRSSGSYNEQFF. In DNA, the CDR3 is TGTGCCAGCAGCTTAGACAGATCTAGCGGATCCTACAATGAGCAGTTCTTC. V and J are TRBV11-2 and TRBJ2-1, with 7 bases fitting TRBD2. Germline V CDR1 and CDR2: SGHAT, FQNNGV. The V gene end was trimmed by 0 bases and the J gene end by 1 base; junction bases not matched to a gene: 6. This CDR3 comprises 17 residues.

This clone was counted a single time. This CDR3 is CASEPLPNTEAFF. Here the CDR3 DNA reads TGCGCCAGCGAACCACTTCCGAACACTGAAGCTTTCTTT. The V and J genes are TRBV5-1 and TRBJ1-1; D not certain. Looked up from germline, CDR1 is SGHRS and CDR2 is YFSETQ. The CDR3 covers 13 residues. V lost 7 bases and J lost 1, with 11 bases in between.

This chain connects TRBV6-6 to TRBJ1-1; 8 positions agree with TRBD1. The germline gives CDR1 MNHNY, CDR2 SVGAGI (reference sequence). CDR3 size: 16 residues. V was pared by 2 bases and J by 7 bases, with 12 bases of the junction left unmatched. For the CDR3, the DNA is TGTGCCAGCAGTTACGATATAACAGGGGGTAGTGGTGAAGCTTTCTTT. Translation: CASSYDITGGSGEAFF.

This clone was seen once. The gene calls are TRBV7-3 and TRBJ2-7, with D unclear. CDR3 length: 15 amino acids. Trimming took 5 bases from V and 4 from J, leaving 18 bases between them. Looked up from germline, CDR1 is SGHTA and CDR2 is FQGTGA. CDR3 bases: TGTGCCAGCAGCCCCAACAGTTCTCCCAAGTACGAGCAGTACTTC. Protein sequence: CASSPNSSPKYEQYF.

The chain couples TRBV5-6 to TRBJ2-1; 10 bases are shared with TRBD2. Losses at the gene ends were 0 bases for V and 9 bases for J; bases not matched to a gene: 6. CDR1 and CDR2 (germline): SGHDT, YYEEEE. The CDR3 has 15 amino acids. As DNA, the CDR3 is TGTGCCAGCAGCTTGGCTAGCGGGAGAACCCCTGAGCAGTTCTTC. This gives the protein CASSLASGRTPEQFF.

J is TRBJ1-2 and V is TRBV19, with D possibly TRBD1 on 6 matching bases. The CDR3 consists of 14 residues. Germline V CDR1 and CDR2: LNHDA, SQIVND (reference sequence). Trimming pared 5 bases from V and 7 bases from J, leaving 17 bases between. The CDR3 region is CASSRYDRTGGYTF. CDR3 nucleotides: TGTGCCAGTAGTCGATATGACAGGACGGGTGGCTACACCTTC.

The rearrangement joins TRBV18 to TRBJ1-2; D remains unclear. The germline V gene has CDR1 KGHSH and CDR2 LQKENI. The CDR3 sequence is 14 residues long. V gave up 3 bases and J gave up 2 bases, with 10 bases separating them. CDR3 loop: CASSPPTRNYGYTF. In nucleotides, the CDR3 is TGTGCCAGCTCACCGCCTACGCGAAACTATGGCTACACCTTC.

The chain combines TRBV5-4 with TRBJ2-4; 12 bases match TRBD1. With V trimmed by 4 bases and J by 1 base, 9 bases remained unmatched. This CDR3 contains 18 residues. Germline V gene sequence: CDR1 SGHNT, CDR2 YYREEE (reference sequence). CDR3 coding DNA: TGTGCCAGCAGCGGGCCGGGACAGGGGGCGGGGGCCAAAAACATTCAGTACTTC. Amino acid sequence: CASSGPGQGAGAKNIQYF.